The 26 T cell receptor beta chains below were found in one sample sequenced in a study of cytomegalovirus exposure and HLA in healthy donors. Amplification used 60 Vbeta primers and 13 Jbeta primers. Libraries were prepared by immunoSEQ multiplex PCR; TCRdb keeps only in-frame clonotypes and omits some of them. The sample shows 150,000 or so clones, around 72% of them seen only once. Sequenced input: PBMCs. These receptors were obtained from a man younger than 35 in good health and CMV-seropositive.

In nucleotides, the CDR3 is TGTGCCAGCAGCCAAGGGGGATCGGGACAGGGGAATCAGCCCCAGCATTTT. Protein product: CASSQGGSGQGNQPQHF. The chain couples TRBV4-2 to TRBJ1-5, with 10 bases that match TRBD1. After removal of 1 base from V and 4 bases from J, the junction contained 7 bases not matched to a gene. The CDR3 has 17 amino acids. Germline CDR1 is LGHNA and CDR2 is YNFKEQ.

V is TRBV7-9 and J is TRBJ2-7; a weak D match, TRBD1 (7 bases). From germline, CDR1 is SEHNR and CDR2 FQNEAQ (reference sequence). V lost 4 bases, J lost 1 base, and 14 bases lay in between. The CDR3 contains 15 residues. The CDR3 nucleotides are TGTGCCAGCAGCTCGCAGGGGGGAGGATCCTACGAGCAGTACTTC. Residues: CASSSQGGGSYEQYF. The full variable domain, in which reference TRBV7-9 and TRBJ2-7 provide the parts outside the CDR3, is DTGVSQNPRHKITKRGQNVTFRCDPISEHNRLYWYRQTLGQGPEFLTYFQNEAQLEKSRLLSDRFSAERPKGSFSTLEIQRTEQGDSAMYLCASSSQGGGSYEQYFGPGTRLTVT.

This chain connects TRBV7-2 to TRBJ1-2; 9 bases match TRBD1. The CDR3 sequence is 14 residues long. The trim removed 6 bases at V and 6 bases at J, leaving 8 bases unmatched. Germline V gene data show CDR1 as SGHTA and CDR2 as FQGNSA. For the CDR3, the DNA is TGTGCCAGCAGTCGGGGACAGGGAAGCGATGGCTACACCTTC. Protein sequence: CASSRGQGSDGYTF.

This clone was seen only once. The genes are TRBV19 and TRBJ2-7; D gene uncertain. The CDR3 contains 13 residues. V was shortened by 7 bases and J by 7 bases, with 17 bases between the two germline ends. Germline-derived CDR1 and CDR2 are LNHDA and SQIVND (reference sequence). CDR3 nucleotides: TGTGCCAGTAACACCGGTACGGCCAGGGAGCAGTACTTC. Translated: CASNTGTAREQYF.

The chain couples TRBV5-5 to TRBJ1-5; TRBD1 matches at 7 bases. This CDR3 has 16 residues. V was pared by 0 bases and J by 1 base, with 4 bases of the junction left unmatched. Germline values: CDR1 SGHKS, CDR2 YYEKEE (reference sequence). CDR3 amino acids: CASSLEGAWSNQPQHF. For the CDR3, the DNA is TGTGCCAGCAGCTTGGAGGGGGCTTGGAGCAATCAGCCCCAGCATTTT. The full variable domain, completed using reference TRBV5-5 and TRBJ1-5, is DAGVTQSPTHLIKTRGQQVTLRCSPISGHKSVSWYQQVLGQGPQFIFQYYEKEERGRGNFPDRFSARQFPNYSSELNVNALLLGDSALYLCASSLEGAWSNQPQHFGDGTRLSIL.

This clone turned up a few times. In DNA, the CDR3 is TGTGCCAGCAGCGGACAGGGCGCCGAGAAATCCTACGAGCAGTACTTC. This encodes CASSGQGAEKSYEQYF. The gene calls are TRBV11-1 and TRBJ2-7, with TRBD1 identical over 8 bases. The CDR3 totals 16 residues. Looked up from germline, CDR1 is SGHAT and CDR2 is FQDESV (reference sequence). Trimming at V came to 5 bases and at J to 1 base, leaving 10 bases not matched to a gene.

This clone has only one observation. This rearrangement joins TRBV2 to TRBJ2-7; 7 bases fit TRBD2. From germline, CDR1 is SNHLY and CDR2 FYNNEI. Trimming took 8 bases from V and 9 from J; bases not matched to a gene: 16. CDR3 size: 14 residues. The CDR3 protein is CASVGRWGGFAQYF. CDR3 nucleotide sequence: TGTGCCAGCGTTGGGCGATGGGGAGGGTTTGCGCAGTACTTC.

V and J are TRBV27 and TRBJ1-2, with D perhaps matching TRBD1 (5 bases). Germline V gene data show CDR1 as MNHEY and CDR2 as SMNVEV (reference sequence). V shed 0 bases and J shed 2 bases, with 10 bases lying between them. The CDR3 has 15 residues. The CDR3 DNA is TGTGCCAGCAGTTTATCGTTCGACAGAAACTATGGCTACACCTTC. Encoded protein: CASSLSFDRNYGYTF.

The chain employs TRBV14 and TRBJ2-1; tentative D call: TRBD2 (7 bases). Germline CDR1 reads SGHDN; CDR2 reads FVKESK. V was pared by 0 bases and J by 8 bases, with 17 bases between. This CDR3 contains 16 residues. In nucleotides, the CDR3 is TGTGCCAGCAGCCAAGACGTGGGGGGGCCCTTGTATGAGCAGTTCTTC. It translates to CASSQDVGGPLYEQFF. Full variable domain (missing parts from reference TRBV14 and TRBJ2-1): EAGVTQFPSHSVIEKGQTVTLRCDPISGHDNLYWYRRVMGKEIKFLLHFVKESKQDESGMPNNRFLAERTGGTYSTLKVQPAELEDSGVYFCASSQDVGGPLYEQFFGPGTRLTVL.

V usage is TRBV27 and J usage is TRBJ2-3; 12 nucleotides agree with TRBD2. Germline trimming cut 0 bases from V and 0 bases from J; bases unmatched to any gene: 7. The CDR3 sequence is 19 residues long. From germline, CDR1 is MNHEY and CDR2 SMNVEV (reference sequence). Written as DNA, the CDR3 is TGTGCCAGCAGTTTATCGAGTCCTAGCGGGAGGGTGAGCACAGATACGCAGTATTTT. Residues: CASSLSSPSGRVSTDTQYF.

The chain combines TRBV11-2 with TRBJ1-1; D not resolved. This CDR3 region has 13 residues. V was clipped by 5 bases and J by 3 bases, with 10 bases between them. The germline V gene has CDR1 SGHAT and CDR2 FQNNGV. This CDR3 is CASSVIRDTEAFF. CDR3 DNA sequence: TGTGCCAGCAGCGTGATACGGGACACTGAAGCTTTCTTT. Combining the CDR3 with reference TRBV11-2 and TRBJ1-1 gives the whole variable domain EAGVAQSPRYKIIEKRQSVAFWCNPISGHATLYWYQQILGQGPKLLIQFQNNGVVDDSQLPKDRFSAERLKGVDSTLKIQPAKLEDSAVYLCASSVIRDTEAFFGQGTRLTVV.

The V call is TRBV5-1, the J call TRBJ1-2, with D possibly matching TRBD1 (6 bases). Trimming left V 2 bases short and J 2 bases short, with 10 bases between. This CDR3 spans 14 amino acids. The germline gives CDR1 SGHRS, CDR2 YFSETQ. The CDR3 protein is CASSLTGSNYGYTF. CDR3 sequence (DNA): TGCGCCAGCAGCTTAACAGGGTCCAACTATGGCTACACCTTC.

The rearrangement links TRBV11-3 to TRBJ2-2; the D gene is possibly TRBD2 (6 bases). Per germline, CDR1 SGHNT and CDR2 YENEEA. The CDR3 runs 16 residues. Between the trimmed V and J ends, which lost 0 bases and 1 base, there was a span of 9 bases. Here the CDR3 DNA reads TGTGCCAGCAGCTTAGAAATCGGGAGGAACACCGGGGAGCTGTTTTTT. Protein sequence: CASSLEIGRNTGELFF.

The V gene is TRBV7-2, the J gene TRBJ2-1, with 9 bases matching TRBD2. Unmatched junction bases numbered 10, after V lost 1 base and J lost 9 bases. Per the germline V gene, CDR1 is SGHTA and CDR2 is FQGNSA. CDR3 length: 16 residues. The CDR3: CASSLVGTSKECEQFF. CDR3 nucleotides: TGTGCCAGCAGCTTAGTGGGGACTAGCAAGGAGTGTGAGCAGTTCTTC.

In nucleotides, the CDR3 is TGTGCCAGCAGCGTAGGGGAGGGGGATGGCTACACCTTC. Residues: CASSVGEGDGYTF. The V call is TRBV9, the J call TRBJ1-2, with D possibly TRBD1 on 6 matching bases. This CDR3 contains 13 residues. Between the trimmed V and J ends, which lost 0 bases and 6 bases, there was a span of 9 bases. Germline lookup yields CDR1 SGDLS and CDR2 YYNGEE.

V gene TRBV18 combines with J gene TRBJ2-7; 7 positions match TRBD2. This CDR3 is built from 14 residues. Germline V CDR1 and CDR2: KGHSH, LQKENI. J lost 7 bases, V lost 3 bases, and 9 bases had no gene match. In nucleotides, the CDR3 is TGTGCCAGCTCACCGTCGGCGCCGCGGGGGGAGCAGTACTTC. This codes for CASSPSAPRGEQYF.

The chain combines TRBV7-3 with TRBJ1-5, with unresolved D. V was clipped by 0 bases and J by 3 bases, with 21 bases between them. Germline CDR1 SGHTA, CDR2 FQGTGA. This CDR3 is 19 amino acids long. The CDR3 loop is CASSLTLSGSPRHNQPQHF. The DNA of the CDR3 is TGTGCCAGCAGCTTAACGTTGTCCGGGAGTCCTAGACACAATCAGCCCCAGCATTTT.

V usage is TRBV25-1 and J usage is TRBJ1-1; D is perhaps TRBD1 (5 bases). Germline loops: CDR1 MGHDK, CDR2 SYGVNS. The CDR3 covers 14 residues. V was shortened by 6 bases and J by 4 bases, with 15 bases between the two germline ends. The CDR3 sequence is CASSAIGGGTEAFF. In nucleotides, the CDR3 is TGTGCCAGCAGCGCGATCGGGGGGGGCACTGAAGCTTTCTTT.

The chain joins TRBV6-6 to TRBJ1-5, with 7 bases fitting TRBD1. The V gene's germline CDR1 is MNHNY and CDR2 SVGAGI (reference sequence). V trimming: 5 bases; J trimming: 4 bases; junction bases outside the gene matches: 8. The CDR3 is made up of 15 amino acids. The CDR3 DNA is TGTGCCAGCAGTCCCCCGCGGGACAGAAATCAGCCCCAGCATTTT. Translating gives CASSPPRDRNQPQHF.

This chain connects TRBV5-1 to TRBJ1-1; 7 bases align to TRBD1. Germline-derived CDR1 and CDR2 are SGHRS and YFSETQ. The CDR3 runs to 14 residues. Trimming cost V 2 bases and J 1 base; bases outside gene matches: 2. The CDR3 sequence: CASSFNRGNTEAFF. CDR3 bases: TGCGCCAGCAGCTTCAACAGGGGGAACACTGAAGCTTTCTTT.

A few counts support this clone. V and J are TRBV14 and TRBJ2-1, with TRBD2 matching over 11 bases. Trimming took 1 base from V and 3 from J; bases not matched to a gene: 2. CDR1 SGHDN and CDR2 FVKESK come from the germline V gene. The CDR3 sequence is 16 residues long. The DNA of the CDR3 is TGTGCCAGCAGCCAAGGACTAGCGGGACTCTACAATGAGCAGTTCTTC. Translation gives CASSQGLAGLYNEQFF.

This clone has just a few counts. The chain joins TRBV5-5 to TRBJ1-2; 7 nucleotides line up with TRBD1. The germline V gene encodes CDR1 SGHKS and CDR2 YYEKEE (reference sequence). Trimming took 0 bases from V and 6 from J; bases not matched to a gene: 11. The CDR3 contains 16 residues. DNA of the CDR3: TGTGCCAGCAGCTTGGCCAAGACAGGGAATAGCCATGGCTACACCTTC. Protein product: CASSLAKTGNSHGYTF.

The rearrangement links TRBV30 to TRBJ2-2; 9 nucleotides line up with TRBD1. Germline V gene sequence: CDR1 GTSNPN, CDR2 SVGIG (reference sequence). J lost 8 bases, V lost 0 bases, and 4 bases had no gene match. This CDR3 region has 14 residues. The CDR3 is CAWSVDRGVGELFF. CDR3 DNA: TGTGCCTGGAGTGTAGACAGGGGGGTGGGGGAGCTGTTTTTT.

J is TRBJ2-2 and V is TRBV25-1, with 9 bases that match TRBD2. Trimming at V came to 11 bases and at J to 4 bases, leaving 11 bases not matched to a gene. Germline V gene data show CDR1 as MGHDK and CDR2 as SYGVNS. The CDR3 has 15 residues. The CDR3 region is CASGVAGASTGELFF. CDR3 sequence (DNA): TGTGCCTCGGGGGTAGCGGGAGCGAGCACCGGGGAGCTGTTTTTT.

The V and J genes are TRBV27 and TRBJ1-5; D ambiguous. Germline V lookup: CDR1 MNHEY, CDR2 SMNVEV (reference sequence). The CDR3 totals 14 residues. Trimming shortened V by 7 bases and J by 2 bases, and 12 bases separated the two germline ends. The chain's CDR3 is CASTRRAGNQPQHF. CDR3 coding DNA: TGTGCCAGCACCCGGAGGGCCGGCAATCAGCCCCAGCATTTT.

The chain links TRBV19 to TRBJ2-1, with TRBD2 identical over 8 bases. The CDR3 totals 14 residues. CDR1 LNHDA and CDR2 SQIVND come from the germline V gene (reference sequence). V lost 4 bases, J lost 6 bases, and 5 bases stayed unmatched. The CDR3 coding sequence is TGTGCCAGTAGTAATCGGGGGGGCCCCAATGAGCAGTTCTTC. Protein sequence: CASSNRGGPNEQFF.